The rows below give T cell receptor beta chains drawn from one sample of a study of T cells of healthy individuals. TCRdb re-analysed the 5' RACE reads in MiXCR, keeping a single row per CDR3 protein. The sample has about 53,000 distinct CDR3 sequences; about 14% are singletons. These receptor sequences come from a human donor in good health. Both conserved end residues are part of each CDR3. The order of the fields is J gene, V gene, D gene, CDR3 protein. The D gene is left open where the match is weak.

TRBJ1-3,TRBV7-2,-,CASSLEGVGNTIYF
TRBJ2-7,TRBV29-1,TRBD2,CSARLAGMDEQYF
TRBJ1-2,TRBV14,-,CASSPHKGGTYYGYTF
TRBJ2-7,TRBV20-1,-,CSAGEGQGRGEQYF
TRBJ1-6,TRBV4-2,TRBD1,CASSQDRDRDNSPLHF
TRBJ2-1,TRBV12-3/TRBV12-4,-,CASSPLVGYNEQFF
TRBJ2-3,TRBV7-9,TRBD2,CASSLLAGDTDTQYF
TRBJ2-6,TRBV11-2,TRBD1,CASSSDRAGANVLTF
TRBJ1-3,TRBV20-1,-,CSALRPHRASGNTIYF
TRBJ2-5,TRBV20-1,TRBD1,CSARDRQGLETQYF
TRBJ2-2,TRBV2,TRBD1,CATQLDRGPGGELFF
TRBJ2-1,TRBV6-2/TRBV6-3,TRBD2,CASRDHGGAYNEQFF
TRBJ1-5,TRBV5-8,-,CASIQGRISNQPQHF
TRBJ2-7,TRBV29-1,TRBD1,CSVFKGQGTRGDEQYF
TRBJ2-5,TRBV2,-,CASSESVLAPQETQYF
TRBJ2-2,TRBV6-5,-,CASTKPDTGELFF
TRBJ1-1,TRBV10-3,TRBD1,CAIRRQGQTEAFF
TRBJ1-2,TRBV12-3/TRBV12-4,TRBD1,CASRRQGGGYTF
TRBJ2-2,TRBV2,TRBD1,CASRPITGGTGELFF
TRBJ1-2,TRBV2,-,CASRVNRDGYTF
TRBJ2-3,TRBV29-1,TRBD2,CSVRSASGRALDTQYF
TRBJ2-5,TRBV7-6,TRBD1,CASSRIYRDRAQYF
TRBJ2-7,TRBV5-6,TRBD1,CASSGTAYEQYF
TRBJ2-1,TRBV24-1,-,CATRSDGLEQFF
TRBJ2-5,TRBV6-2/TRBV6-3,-,CASRKTGRGKETQYF
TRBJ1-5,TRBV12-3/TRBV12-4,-,CASSFSSHSNQPQHF
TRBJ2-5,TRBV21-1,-,CASSRLGYSHTAQYF
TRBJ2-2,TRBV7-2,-,CASSPWTVPRELFF
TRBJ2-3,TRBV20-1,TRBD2,CSGLAGTDTQYF
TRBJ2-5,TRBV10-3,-,CAISRSAGEQETQYF
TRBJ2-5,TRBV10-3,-,CAISPVGGEETQYF
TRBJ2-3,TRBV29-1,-,CSGSGHRGADTQYF
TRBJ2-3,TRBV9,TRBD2,CASSPLAGGSRTDTQYF
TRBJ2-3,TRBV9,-,CASSLGTTDTQYF
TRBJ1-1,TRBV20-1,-,CSASNRGTEAFF
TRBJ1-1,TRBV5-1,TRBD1,CASSLDGTGVTEAFF
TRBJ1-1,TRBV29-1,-,CSVEVGTEAFF
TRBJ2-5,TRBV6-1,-,CASSEGLVRTHKETQYF
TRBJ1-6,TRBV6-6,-,CASSYGGYNSPLHF
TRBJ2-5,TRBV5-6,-,CASSLLGRGLETQYF
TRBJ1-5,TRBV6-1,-,CASRPQGSQPQHF
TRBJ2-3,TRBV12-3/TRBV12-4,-,CASRPRRGSADTQYF
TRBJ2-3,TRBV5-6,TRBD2,CASSSGAGGPSDTQYF
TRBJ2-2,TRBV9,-,CASSVFGTGELFF
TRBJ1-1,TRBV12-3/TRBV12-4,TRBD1,CASSLARSGGEAFF
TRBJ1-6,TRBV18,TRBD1,CASSPGTGDNSPLHF
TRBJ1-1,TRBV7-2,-,CASSARQLNTEAFF
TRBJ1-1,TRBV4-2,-,CASSQEVAGRRAFF
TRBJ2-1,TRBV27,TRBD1,CASSFATGALYNEQFF
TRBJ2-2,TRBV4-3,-,CASSQETGVTGELFF
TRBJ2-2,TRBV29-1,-,CTVTDNGELFF
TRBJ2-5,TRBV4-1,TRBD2,CASSHPGLAGGPYQETQYF
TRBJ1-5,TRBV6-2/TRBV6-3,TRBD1,CASGLDRGERGQPQHF
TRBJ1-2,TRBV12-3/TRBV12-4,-,CASRERRGYGYTF
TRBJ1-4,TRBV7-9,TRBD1,CASSLLAVGRGPVATNEKLFF
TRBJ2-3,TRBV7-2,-,CASSLARPDTQYF